This T cell receptor (beta chain) was retrieved from a study of CD8 T cells in ankylosing spondylitis (dated 2017 in TCRdb). A note on the overall study: To find TCR variants linked to disease, the study profiled T cell receptor beta repertoires in ankylosing spondylitis patients and healthy donors. Peripheral blood was sampled, and synovial fluid was also collected from ankylosing spondylitis patients. In total, the full study cohort was made up of approximately 99 healthy donors and about two dozen ankylosing spondylitis patients.

Findings and caveats that apply to the study as a whole: Some motif variants had previously been reported in the synovial fluid and blood of reactive arthritis patients, which suggests shared mechanisms of disease initiation. The disease-linked clones were reported to be significantly enriched in matched synovial fluid samples from ankylosing spondylitis patients. A CD8+ phenotype was shown by the disease-linked clones, which were found at relatively low frequencies in peripheral blood. Blood from ankylosing spondylitis patients appeared to be characterized by a TCR beta motif made up of about 8 highly homologous amino acid variants.

Many counts were recorded for this clonotype. It has no known antigen specificity. Base qualities are missing; no much larger clone stands one base away. Sequencing was performed on an Illumina HiSeq 2500. Quantitative 5'-RACE with molecular barcodes was the method used to prepare the TCR beta libraries. The authors' analysis ran thus. To identify disease-linked TCR variants, a new computational method was used, one built on a probabilistic model of VDJ rearrangement. TCRdb passed the public sequencing reads through fastp at Q25 and MiXCR, retaining productive beta sequences. When rows share a CDR3 protein, they turn into one entry using the most common DNA and genes. None of the V and J calls come from the authors' own analysis; TCRdb made them. This sample holds 300,000 to 400,000 distinct CDR3 sequences; more than 9% were observed only once. The top ten clones comprise more than 7% of the sample.

According to the germline V gene (reference sequence), CDR1 reads DFQATT and CDR2 reads SNEGSKA. From its cysteine to its phenylalanine, the CDR3 spans 15 amino acids. The CDR3 DNA has 45 bases and is translated from base 1. V loses 0 bases, J loses 3 bases, and the germline ends lie 11 bases apart. The clonotype originates from a female donor with ankylosing spondylitis or in good health (not recorded which). The sequence is built from TRBV20-1 and TRBJ1-4, with no reliable assignment of the D segment. Sequencing was performed on blood, either unsorted or a sorted T cell fraction (not recorded which). The CDR3 reads as follows: CSARDPWRANEKLFF. The DNA reads as follows: TGCAGTGCTAGAGATCCTTGGCGAGCTAATGAAAAACTGTTTTTT.